These T cell receptor beta chains were read from a single sample in a study of blood T cells in healthy people across ages. MiXCR was run by TCRdb on the 5' RACE reads, yielding one entry per CDR3 protein. The table includes hundreds of thousands of distinct CDR3 sequences, roughly 50% detected once. The sequencing sample was made of blood. These receptors originate from a man under 40 in good health. Each CDR3 is given with its conserved first and last residue. D genes are given only for firm matches. The size field is filled for only some rows; it gives once, few, many or a size class.

d_call j_call clone_size v_call cdr3_aa cdr3_nt
TRBD1 TRBJ1-2 . TRBV25-1 CAGTAIAGVASGYGYTF TGTGCCGGGACAGCAATCGCAGGGGTGGCTTCGGGGTATGGCTACACCTTC
TRBD1 TRBJ2-1 . TRBV28 CASSLQGAGVTINEQFF TGTGCCAGCAGTCTCCAGGGGGCGGGCGTCACGATCAATGAGCAGTTCTTC
TRBD1 TRBJ1-4 . TRBV7-2 CASSSSGQGYEKLFF TGTGCCAGCAGCTCCTCAGGACAGGGTTATGAAAAACTGTTTTTT
. TRBJ1-2 few TRBV20-1 CSARGETGGGYTF TGCAGTGCTAGAGGCGAAACGGGCGGCGGCTACACCTTC
. TRBJ2-3 few TRBV10-3 CAISLSPGGSTDTQYF TGTGCCATCAGTCTTTCTCCTGGAGGTAGCACAGATACGCAGTATTTT
. TRBJ2-5 few TRBV11-2 CASSLGTLPAGETQYF TGTGCCAGCAGCTTAGGGACGTTGCCGGCGGGAGAGACCCAGTACTTC
TRBD2 TRBJ2-7 . TRBV27 CASSSGLAGGFGDEQYF TGTGCCAGCAGTTCGGGTCTAGCGGGAGGGTTCGGCGACGAGCAGTACTTC
. TRBJ2-7 few TRBV7-2 CASSLEYGHYEQYF TGTGCCAGCAGTTTAGAATATGGGCACTACGAGCAGTACTTC
. TRBJ1-5 . TRBV7-8 CASSLRNRGSGSQPQHF TGTGCCAGCAGCTTGAGAAACCGGGGGTCCGGCAGTCAGCCCCAGCATTTT
TRBD1 TRBJ2-7 few TRBV5-5 CASSRDRASYEQYF TGTGCCAGCAGCCGGGACAGGGCCTCCTACGAGCAGTACTTC
TRBD2 TRBJ2-4 . TRBV20-1 CSASPGGSRGIQYF TGCAGTGCTAGCCCGGGGGGGTCTAGGGGCATTCAGTACTTC
. TRBJ2-7 few TRBV7-2 CASSFARVSYEQYF TGTGCCAGCAGCTTCGCCAGGGTTAGCTACGAGCAGTACTTC
. TRBJ2-2 . TRBV7-9 CASIGDPNTGELFF TGTGCCAGCATAGGGGACCCTAACACCGGGGAGCTGTTTTTT
TRBD2 TRBJ2-5 . TRBV27 CASSLGDGRYQETQYF TGTGCCAGCAGTTTGGGGGACGGGAGGTACCAAGAGACCCAGTACTTC
TRBD1 TRBJ2-7 . TRBV27 CASSLTGEWGSYEQYF TGTGCCAGCAGTCTCACAGGGGAGTGGGGCTCCTACGAGCAGTACTTC
. TRBJ2-4 few TRBV29-1 CSVARGGERGIQYF TGCAGCGTTGCGAGGGGCGGCGAAAGGGGCATTCAGTACTTC
TRBD1 TRBJ1-2 . TRBV11-2 CASSLDGTGGDGYTF TGTGCCAGCAGCTTAGATGGGACAGGGGGCGATGGCTACACCTTC
. TRBJ2-5 . TRBV25-1 CASSEGGTDVEQYF TGTGCCAGCAGTGAAGGAGGGACAGACGTAGAGCAGTACTTC
. TRBJ2-5 . TRBV10-3 CAIRRGGDQETQYF TGTGCCATCAGGAGAGGGGGGGATCAAGAGACCCAGTACTTC
. TRBJ2-3 . TRBV9 CASSDPGSNTQYF TGTGCCAGCAGCGACCCCGGTAGTAATACGCAGTATTTT
. TRBJ1-4 . TRBV7-9 CASSLTAGDEKLFF TGTGCCAGCAGCCTGACAGCGGGCGATGAAAAACTGTTTTTT
. TRBJ2-5 few TRBV12-3/TRBV12-4 CASSFGARETQYF TGTGCCAGCAGTTTTGGGGCTAGGGAGACCCAGTACTTC
. TRBJ2-3 . TRBV29-1 CSVGRERTDTQYF TGCAGCGTTGGTCGCGAACGCACTGATACGCAGTATTTT
TRBD1 TRBJ1-5 . TRBV7-2 CASSRTGQQPQHF TGTGCCAGCAGCCGAACGGGACAGCAGCCCCAGCATTTT
. TRBJ2-3 . TRBV29-1 CSTKALGTDTQYF TGCAGCACCAAGGCCCTCGGGACAGATACGCAGTATTTT
. TRBJ2-6 few TRBV7-9 CASSFGGIGANVLTF TGTGCCAGCAGCTTCGGGGGAATCGGGGCCAACGTCCTGACTTTC
. TRBJ1-6 . TRBV3-1 CASSQGFKSPLHF TGTGCCAGCAGCCAAGGGTTCAAATCACCCCTCCACTTT
TRBD2 TRBJ2-1 . TRBV6-2/TRBV6-3 CASSTSDRSYNEQFF TGTGCCAGCAGCACTAGCGACCGCTCCTACAATGAGCAGTTCTTC
. TRBJ2-1 . TRBV9 CASSVDPASYNEQFF TGTGCCAGCAGCGTAGACCCAGCATCCTACAATGAGCAGTTCTTC
. TRBJ2-5 . TRBV15 CATSRGSTAVETQYF TGTGCCACCAGCAGAGGATCGACTGCCGTCGAGACCCAGTACTTC
TRBD2 TRBJ2-3 . TRBV9 CASSVELAGGPTHTQYF TGTGCCAGCAGCGTAGAGCTAGCGGGAGGGCCTACTCATACGCAGTATTTT
. TRBJ2-1 few TRBV20-1 CSARPGGSSYNEQFF TGCAGTGCGAGACCGGGTGGGAGCTCCTACAATGAGCAGTTCTTC
TRBD2 TRBJ2-1 few TRBV2 CASSEGLAGVREQFF TGTGCCAGCAGCGAGGGGCTAGCGGGGGTAAGAGAGCAGTTCTTC
TRBD2 TRBJ2-7 . TRBV15 CATSRVKDSGGAYEQYF TGTGCCACCAGCAGAGTTAAGGATAGCGGGGGGGCCTACGAGCAGTACTTC